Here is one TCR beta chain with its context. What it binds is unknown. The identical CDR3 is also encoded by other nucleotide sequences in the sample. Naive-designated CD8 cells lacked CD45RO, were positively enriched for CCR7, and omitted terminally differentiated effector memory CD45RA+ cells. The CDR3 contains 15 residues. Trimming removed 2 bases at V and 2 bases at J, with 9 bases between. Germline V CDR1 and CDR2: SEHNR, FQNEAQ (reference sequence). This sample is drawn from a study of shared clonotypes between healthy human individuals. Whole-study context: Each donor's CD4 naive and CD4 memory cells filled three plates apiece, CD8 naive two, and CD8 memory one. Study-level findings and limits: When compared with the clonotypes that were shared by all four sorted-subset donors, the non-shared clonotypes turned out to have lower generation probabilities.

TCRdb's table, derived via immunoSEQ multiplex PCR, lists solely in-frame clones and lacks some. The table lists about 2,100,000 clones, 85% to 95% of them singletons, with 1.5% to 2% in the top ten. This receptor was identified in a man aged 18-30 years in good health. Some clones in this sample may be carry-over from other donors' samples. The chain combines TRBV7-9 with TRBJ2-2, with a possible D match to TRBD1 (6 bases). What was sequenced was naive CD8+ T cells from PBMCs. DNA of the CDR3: TGTGCCAGCAGCTTACGACAGGCAAACACCGGGGAGCTGTTTTTT. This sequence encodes CASSLRQANTGELFF.